This T cell receptor beta chain derives from a study of T cells in Graves' hyperthyroidism and ophthalmopathy. This CDR3 is built from 12 residues. Germline V gene sequence: CDR1 DFQATT, CDR2 SNEGSKA (reference sequence). There are many counts of this clonotype. The junction shows a germline mismatch at one end, possibly a read error. There were TCR beta CDR3 regions amplified from RNA transcripts. HTBI primers were employed in a first-round RT-PCR of the TCR CDR3. A single record per CDR3 protein comes from TCRdb applying MiXCR to the multiplex PCR reads. This sample has 350,000 or so distinct CDR3 sequences, with approximately 18% found just once.

This sequence was found in a woman between 40 and 50 years old with Graves' ophthalmopathy. The V gene is TRBV20-1, the J gene TRBJ2-7, with 10 bases that match TRBD2. The sequencing sample was made of blood. CDR3 sequence reads: CSSEAGGYGQYF. Written as DNA, the CDR3 is TGCAGCTCAGAAGCGGGAGGGTACGGGCAGTACTTC.